The present T cell receptor beta chain was sequenced within a study of CD8+CD57+ T cells in acquired aplastic anemia. Germline values: CDR1 SGHVT, CDR2 SQSDAQ. With termini counted, the CDR3 has 13 amino acids. The study profiled TCR beta VDJ and CDR3 using genomic DNA as template. MiXCR was run by TCRdb on the reads, yielding one entry per CDR3 protein. Found here are approximately 380,000 distinct CDR3 sequences, 60% to 80% of them singletons; the top ten hold 4%. This clonotype has only one observation. No conserved phenylalanine or tryptophan is present at the end of the CDR3, so a read error is the likely explanation. The DNA is left out, because the CDR3 cannot be placed on it with certainty; the CDR3 is given as TCRdb lists it.

The origin of this receptor is a human donor in good health, serving as a control. Input material: sorted CD4+, CD8+, or CD8+CD57+ T cells (not recorded which) from PBMCs. The rearrangement joins TRBV7-4 to TRBJ1-1; the table's TRBD1 call for D was not verified on the DNA. CDR3 in amino acids: CASSFGTGAYEQY.